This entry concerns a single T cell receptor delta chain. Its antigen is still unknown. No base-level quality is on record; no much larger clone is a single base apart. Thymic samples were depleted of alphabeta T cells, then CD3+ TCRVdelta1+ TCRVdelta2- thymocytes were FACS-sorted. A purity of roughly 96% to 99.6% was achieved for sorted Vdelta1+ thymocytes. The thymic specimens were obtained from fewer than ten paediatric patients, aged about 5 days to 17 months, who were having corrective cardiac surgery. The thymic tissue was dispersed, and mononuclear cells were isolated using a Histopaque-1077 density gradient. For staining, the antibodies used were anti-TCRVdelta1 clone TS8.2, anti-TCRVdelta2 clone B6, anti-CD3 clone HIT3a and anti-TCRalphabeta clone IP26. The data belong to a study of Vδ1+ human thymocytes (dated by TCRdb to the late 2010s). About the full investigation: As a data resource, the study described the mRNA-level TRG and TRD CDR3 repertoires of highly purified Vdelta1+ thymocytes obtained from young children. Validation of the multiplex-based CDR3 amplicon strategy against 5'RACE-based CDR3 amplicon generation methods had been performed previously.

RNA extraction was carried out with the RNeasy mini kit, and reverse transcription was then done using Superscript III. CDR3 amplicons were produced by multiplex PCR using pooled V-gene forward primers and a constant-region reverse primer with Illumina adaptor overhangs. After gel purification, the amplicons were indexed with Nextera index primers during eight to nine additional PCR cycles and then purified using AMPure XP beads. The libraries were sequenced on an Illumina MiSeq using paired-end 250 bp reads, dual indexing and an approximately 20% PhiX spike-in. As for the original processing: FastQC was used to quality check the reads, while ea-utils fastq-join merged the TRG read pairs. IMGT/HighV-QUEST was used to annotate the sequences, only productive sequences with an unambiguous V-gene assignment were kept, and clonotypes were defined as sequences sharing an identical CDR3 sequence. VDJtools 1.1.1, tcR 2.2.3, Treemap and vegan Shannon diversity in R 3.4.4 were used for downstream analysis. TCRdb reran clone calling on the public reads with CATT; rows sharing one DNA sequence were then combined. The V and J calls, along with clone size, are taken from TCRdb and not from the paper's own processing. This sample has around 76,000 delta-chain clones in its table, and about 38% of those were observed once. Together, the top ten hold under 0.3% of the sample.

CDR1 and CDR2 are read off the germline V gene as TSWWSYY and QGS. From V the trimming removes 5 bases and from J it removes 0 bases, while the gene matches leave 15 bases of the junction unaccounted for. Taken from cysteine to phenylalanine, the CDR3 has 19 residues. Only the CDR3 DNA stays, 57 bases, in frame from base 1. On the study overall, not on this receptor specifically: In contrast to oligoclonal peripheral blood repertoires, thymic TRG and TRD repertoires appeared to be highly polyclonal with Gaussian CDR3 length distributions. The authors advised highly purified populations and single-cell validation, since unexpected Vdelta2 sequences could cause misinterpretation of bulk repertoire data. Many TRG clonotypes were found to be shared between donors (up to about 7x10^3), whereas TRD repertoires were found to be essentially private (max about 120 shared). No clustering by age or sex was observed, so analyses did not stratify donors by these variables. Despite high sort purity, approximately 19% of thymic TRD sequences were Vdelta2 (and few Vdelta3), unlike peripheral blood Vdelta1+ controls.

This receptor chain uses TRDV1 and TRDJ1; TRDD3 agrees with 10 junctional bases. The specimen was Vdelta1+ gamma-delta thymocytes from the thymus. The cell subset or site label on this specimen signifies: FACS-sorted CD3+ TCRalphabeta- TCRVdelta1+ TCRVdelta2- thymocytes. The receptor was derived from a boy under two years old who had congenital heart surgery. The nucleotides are TGTGCTCTTGGGCAGGCGTTAATACTGGGGGATCCGCACACCGATAAACTCATCTTT. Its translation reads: CALGQALILGDPHTDKLIF.